The entry that follows covers one T cell receptor (beta chain) sequence. The data belong to a study of blood T cell repertoires in COVID-19. Overall study context: Samples representing acute and convalescent COVID-19 were sourced from the United States, Italy and Spain.

How the authors handled the data: Counts of nucleated cells, estimated from reference gene primer amplification, were obtained. Sequenced by immunoSEQ multiplex PCR; TCRdb stores in-frame clones only, minus some. V and J calls and clone size are as listed in that table; D and trimming were resolved from the DNA. The table records approximately 330,000 clones, about 90% of them present only once. Recovery meant two consecutive negative NP/OP PCR tests, professional clearance, or resolved symptoms. This TCR came from a woman in her twenties or thirties who had recovered from COVID-19. The sample comprised PBMCs or T cells enriched from blood (not recorded which).

The DNA of the CDR3 is TGCGCCAGCAGCTTAGGGACAGCAGACAATGAGCAGTTCTTC. Protein product: CASSLGTADNEQFF. V is TRBV5-1 and J is TRBJ2-1; 7 bases are shared with TRBD1. The CDR3 totals 14 residues. CDR1 and CDR2 (germline): SGHRS, YFSETQ. V shed 2 bases, J shed 5 bases, and the junction held 4 bases outside the gene matches.